These 17 T cell receptor beta chains originate from one sample sequenced in a study of T cell responses to AZD1222 COVID-19 vaccine. Here immunoSEQ multiplex PCR was the method, and the copy in TCRdb shows in-frame clones only, minus some. The sample consists of fewer than 110,000 clones, around 83% of them appearing once. The sequenced sample was peripheral blood, obtained on day 0 of AZD1222 vaccination. The receptor set was obtained from an adult in good health.

The V gene is TRBV9, the J gene TRBJ2-7; D remains unclear. CDR1 SGDLS and CDR2 YYNGEE come from the germline V gene. CDR3 size: 15 residues. Trimming stripped 0 bases from V and 5 bases from J, with 15 bases between. The CDR3 nucleotides are TGTGCCAGCAGCGTAGATTTGCGGAAAATCCACGAGCAGTACTTC. Translating it yields CASSVDLRKIHEQYF. Using reference TRBV9 and TRBJ2-7 for the parts outside the CDR3, the full variable domain is DSGVTQTPKHLITATGQRVTLRCSPRSGDLSVYWYQQSLDQGLQFLIQYYNGEERAKGNILERFSAQQFPDLHSELNLSSLELGDSALYFCASSVDLRKIHEQYFGPGTRLTVT.

The V gene is TRBV5-1, the J gene TRBJ1-3; a weak D match, TRBD1 (6 bases). Trimming pared 1 base from V and 3 bases from J, leaving 11 bases between. Germline V gene sequence: CDR1 SGHRS, CDR2 YFSETQ. The CDR3 covers 15 residues. The CDR3 here is CASSLRSGDGNTIYF. DNA of the CDR3: TGCGCCAGCAGCTTGCGGTCAGGGGATGGAAACACCATATATTTT.

V is TRBV11-2 and J is TRBJ1-1; the D gene is possibly TRBD1 (6 bases). Germline V gives CDR1 SGHAT, CDR2 FQNNGV. V lost 5 bases to trimming and J lost 4 bases, with 17 bases between them. The CDR3 spans 15 residues. The CDR3, as DNA: TGTGCCAGCAGCCTTCAAACCGGACAGCTCACTGAAGCTTTCTTT. Translating gives CASSLQTGQLTEAFF.

V and J are TRBV15 and TRBJ1-2; D may be TRBD1 (6 bases). The length of the CDR3 is 14 residues. Germline-derived CDR1 and CDR2 are LNHNV and YYDKDF (reference sequence). Trimming cost V 4 bases and J 7 bases, with 16 bases left between them. CDR3 sequence reads: CATSKNLGGGGYTF. CDR3 bases: TGTGCCACCAGCAAGAACTTAGGGGGGGGTGGCTACACCTTC.

The rearrangement uses TRBV10-3 and TRBJ2-1; D possibly corresponds to TRBD2 (5 bases). This CDR3 contains 15 residues. The V end was cut by 6 bases, the J end by 7 bases, with 19 bases between. Germline CDR1 is ENHRY and CDR2 is SYGVKD. CDR3 sequence (DNA): TGTGCCATCAGCGCTAGCTTCGTACTTAGGAATGAGCAGTTCTTC. Translation gives CAISASFVLRNEQFF.

This clone was observed at least ten times. The chain carries TRBV11-2 and TRBJ2-7; TRBD2 is a possible D gene (7 bases). V was shortened by 3 bases and J by 3 bases, with 15 bases between the two germline ends. Germline CDR1 SGHAT, CDR2 FQNNGV. The CDR3 contains 15 residues. The CDR3 is CASSFGGRSLYEQYF. The CDR3, as DNA: TGTGCCAGCAGCTTCGGGGGGCGGAGTCTCTACGAGCAGTACTTC.

This CDR3 reads CASSAGGYEQYF. The CDR3 DNA reads TGTGCCAGCAGCGCCGGAGGTTACGAGCAGTACTTC. The chain uses TRBV6-5 and TRBJ2-7, with D maybe TRBD2 (5 bases). The CDR3 contains 12 residues. Germline assignment: CDR1 MNHEY and CDR2 SVGAGI. V gave up 6 bases and J gave up 4 bases, with 10 bases separating them.

The rearrangement links TRBV7-3 to TRBJ1-1; no reliable D call. CDR3 length: 14 residues. Germline CDR1 and CDR2: SGHTA and FQGTGA. V gave up 2 bases and J gave up 5 bases, with 12 bases separating them. CDR3 nucleotide sequence: TGTGCCAGCAGCTTATATACAGATCGGACTGAAGCTTTCTTT. Its protein product is CASSLYTDRTEAFF.

The count of this clone is one. V usage is TRBV3-1 (or the pseudogene TRBV3-2) and J usage is TRBJ2-1; 7 nucleotides agree with TRBD1. The germline CDR1 and CDR2 sequences are LGHDT and YNNKEL (reference sequence). Trimming cost V 3 bases and J 2 bases; bases outside gene matches: 1. The CDR3 spans 14 residues. Written as DNA, the CDR3 is TGTGCCAGCAGCCATGGACAGGCCTACAATGAGCAGTTCTTC. Protein sequence: CASSHGQAYNEQFF.

The chain couples TRBV7-3 to TRBJ1-1, with 8 bases that match TRBD1. The CDR3 covers 15 residues. Germline V lookup: CDR1 SGHTA, CDR2 FQGTGA. The V gene end was trimmed by 6 bases and the J gene end by 4 bases; junction bases not matched to a gene: 10. The DNA for the CDR3 is TGTGCCAGCAGGCCGAACGCAGGGGGCAGCACTGAAGCTTTCTTT. Its translation: CASRPNAGGSTEAFF.

The CDR3 protein is CSVVLAGGVSYEQYF. The CDR3 bases are TGCAGCGTTGTGTTAGCGGGAGGCGTCTCCTACGAGCAGTACTTC. The chain carries TRBV29-1 and TRBJ2-7; 10 bases are shared with TRBD2. The CDR3 totals 15 residues. The ends lost 4 bases at V and 0 bases at J; junction bases unmatched: 6. Germline V gene lookup returns CDR1 SQVTM and CDR2 ANQGSEA.

This chain connects TRBV29-1 to TRBJ1-2, with D maybe TRBD1 (6 bases). Trimming pared 2 bases from V and 6 bases from J, leaving 13 bases between. This CDR3 is 13 amino acids long. Germline loops: CDR1 SQVTM, CDR2 ANQGSEA. For the CDR3, the DNA is TGCAGCGTTGAAAGAGCCAGGGGCGATGGCTACACCTTC. It encodes CSVERARGDGYTF.

The rearrangement links TRBV2 to TRBJ2-7, with unresolved D. The CDR3 contains 12 residues. The V gene lost 6 bases and the J gene lost 7 bases, with 13 bases spanning the gap. In germline, CDR1 is SNHLY, CDR2 FYNNEI. CDR3 in amino acids: CASSRAGPEQYF. Here the CDR3 DNA reads TGTGCCAGCAGCCGGGCCGGACCAGAGCAGTACTTC.

This clone was seen just once. Additional DNA sequences in this sample encode the identical CDR3. The chain joins TRBV10-3 to TRBJ1-5; D gene uncertain. CDR1 and CDR2 (germline): ENHRY, SYGVKD. Trimming took 0 bases from V and 4 from J, leaving 4 bases between them. There are 13 residues in the CDR3. The CDR3 protein is CAISESVNQPQHF. In DNA, the CDR3 is TGTGCCATCAGTGAGTCGGTTAATCAGCCCCAGCATTTT.

In this sample, this clone turned up once. The V gene is TRBV28, the J gene TRBJ2-5; 7 bases map to TRBD1. V shed 3 bases, J shed 7 bases, and the junction held 14 bases outside the gene matches. Germline values: CDR1 MDHEN, CDR2 SYDVKM. The CDR3 is made up of 16 amino acids. The CDR3 DNA is TGTGCCAGCAGTTTGCGATCGCCGGGACAGAGAAGGACCCAGTACTTC. Its protein product is CASSLRSPGQRRTQYF.

The table lists this clone with a count of one. The chain joins TRBV6-6 to TRBJ1-2; no definite D call. V gave up 0 bases and J gave up 8 bases, with 10 bases separating them. Germline assignment: CDR1 MNHNY and CDR2 SVGAGI (reference sequence). This CDR3 contains 13 residues. The CDR3 sequence: CASSYSKKEGYTF. The CDR3 bases are TGTGCCAGCAGTTACTCGAAAAAGGAGGGCTACACCTTC.

This clone has only a few counts. This sequence joins TRBV19 and TRBJ1-6, with unresolved D. There are 13 residues in the CDR3. Germline V CDR1 and CDR2: LNHDA, SQIVND (reference sequence). The V and J ends lost 3 bases and 9 bases respectively, with 9 bases between them. CDR3 sequence reads: CASSMYRSSPLHF. In DNA, the CDR3 is TGTGCCAGTAGTATGTATCGAAGTTCACCCCTCCACTTT.